This TCR beta chain is from a study of blood T cell repertoires in COVID-19. The V gene's germline CDR1 is LGHDT and CDR2 YNNKEL (reference sequence). The CDR3 loop spans 15 amino acids. The J segment lost 4 bases and the V segment lost 1 base, leaving 6 bases of the junction unmatched. In the original workflow: The authors estimated nucleated cell counts from reference gene primer amplification. This table comes from immunoSEQ multiplex PCR, and its TCRdb copy is limited to in-frame clones, with some not included. The DNA was the basis for D and trimming; V, J and clone size are from that table. The repertoire has 85,000 to 110,000 clones, about 88% of them found once; the top ten carry 5% to 8%.

The rearrangement joins TRBV3-1 (or the pseudogene TRBV3-2) to TRBJ1-2, with 7 bases lining up with TRBD1. The origin of this receptor is a human donor in a cohort sampled during active COVID-19. Sequences were obtained from peripheral blood. The CDR3 protein is CASSQAGAGGYGYTF. CDR3 bases: TGTGCCAGCAGCCAAGCGGGGGCAGGGGGCTATGGCTACACCTTC.